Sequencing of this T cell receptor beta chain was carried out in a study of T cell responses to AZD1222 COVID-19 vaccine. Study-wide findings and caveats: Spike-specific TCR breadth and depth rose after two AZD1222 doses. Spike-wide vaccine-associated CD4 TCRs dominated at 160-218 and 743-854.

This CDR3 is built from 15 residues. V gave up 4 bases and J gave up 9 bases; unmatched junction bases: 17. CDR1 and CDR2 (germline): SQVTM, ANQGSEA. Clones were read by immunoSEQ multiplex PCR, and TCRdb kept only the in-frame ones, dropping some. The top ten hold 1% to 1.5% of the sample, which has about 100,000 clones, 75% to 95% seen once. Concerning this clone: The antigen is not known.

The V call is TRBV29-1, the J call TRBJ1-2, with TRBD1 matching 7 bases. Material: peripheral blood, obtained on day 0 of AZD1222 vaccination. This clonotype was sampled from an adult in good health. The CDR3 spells CSVVLYGTAAGRYTF. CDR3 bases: TGCAGCGTTGTGCTGTACGGGACAGCCGCCGGACGCTACACCTTC.